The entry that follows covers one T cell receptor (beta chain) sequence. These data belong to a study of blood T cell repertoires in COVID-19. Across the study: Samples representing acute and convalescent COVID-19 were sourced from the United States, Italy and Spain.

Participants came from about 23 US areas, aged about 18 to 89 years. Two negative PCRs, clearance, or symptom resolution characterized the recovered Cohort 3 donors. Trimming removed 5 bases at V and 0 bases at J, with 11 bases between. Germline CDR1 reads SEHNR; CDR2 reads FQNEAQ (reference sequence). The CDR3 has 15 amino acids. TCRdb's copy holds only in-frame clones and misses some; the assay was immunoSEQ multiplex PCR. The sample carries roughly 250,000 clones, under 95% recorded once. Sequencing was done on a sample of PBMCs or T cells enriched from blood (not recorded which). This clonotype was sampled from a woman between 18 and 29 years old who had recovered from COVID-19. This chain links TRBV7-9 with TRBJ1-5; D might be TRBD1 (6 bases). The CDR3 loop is CASSPAGDSNQPQHF. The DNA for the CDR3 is TGTGCCAGCAGCCCGGCAGGGGATAGCAATCAGCCCCAGCATTTT.